A selection of T cell receptor beta chains follows, all from one sample in a study of shared clonotypes between healthy human individuals. The repertoire was sequenced with immunoSEQ multiplex PCR; TCRdb's copy has only in-frame clones and lacks some. In the table there are approximately 2.3 million clones, more than 80% of which are singletons. Sequencing was performed on naive CD4+ T cells from PBMCs. These receptors were obtained from a man younger than 30 in good health. Some clones in this sample may be carry-over from other donors' samples. CDR3s include the opening cysteine and the closing phenylalanine or tryptophan. The order of the fields is J gene, V gene, CDR3 protein.

TRBJ2-3	TRBV7-9	CASSSMPGLATDTQYF
TRBJ1-1	TRBV25-1	CASSELKRTEAFF
TRBJ2-1	TRBV7-8	CASSRTKLARYEQFF
TRBJ2-3	TRBV5-6	CASSLQFTDTQYF
TRBJ2-7	TRBV5-6	CASSLRNRVYEQYF
TRBJ1-1	TRBV6-6	CASSYPPNTEAFF
TRBJ1-3	TRBV7-9	CASSQYSPYSGNTIYF
TRBJ2-3	TRBV4-3	CASSQRTGGDTQYF
TRBJ1-5	TRBV6-1	CASSGSYNQPQHF
TRBJ2-7	TRBV27	CASSFRGQGVSHEQYF
TRBJ2-3	TRBV30	CAWSFGHTDTQYF
TRBJ2-5	TRBV18	CASSPGAGGEETQYF
TRBJ2-1	TRBV10-2	CASSDPGGTYNEQFF
TRBJ2-1	TRBV4-1	CASSRGTSGSNEQFF
TRBJ1-2	TRBV7-6	CASSLQGVGGYTF
TRBJ2-6	TRBV18	CASSPLLGTGGVGANVLTF
TRBJ2-1	TRBV5-1	CASSKSVLAGAANEQFF
TRBJ1-3	TRBV2	CAGHLQSGNTIYF
TRBJ2-1	TRBV28	CASSFFGGVSSNEQFF
TRBJ2-5	TRBV28	CASSLWASGSQGQETQYF
TRBJ2-7	TRBV19	CASSGSWGSRYEQYF
TRBJ1-1	TRBV19	CASSPDKNTEAFF
TRBJ2-1	TRBV7-9	CASSLALAGGIEQFF
TRBJ2-3	TRBV18	CASSPGGGTDTQYF
TRBJ2-1	TRBV6-4	CASSGQAWNEQFF
TRBJ1-2	TRBV5-6	CASSLQGPTNYGYTF
TRBJ2-3	TRBV7-2	CASVGTGGFLVDTQYF
TRBJ2-5	TRBV7-2	CASSLPGFQETQYF